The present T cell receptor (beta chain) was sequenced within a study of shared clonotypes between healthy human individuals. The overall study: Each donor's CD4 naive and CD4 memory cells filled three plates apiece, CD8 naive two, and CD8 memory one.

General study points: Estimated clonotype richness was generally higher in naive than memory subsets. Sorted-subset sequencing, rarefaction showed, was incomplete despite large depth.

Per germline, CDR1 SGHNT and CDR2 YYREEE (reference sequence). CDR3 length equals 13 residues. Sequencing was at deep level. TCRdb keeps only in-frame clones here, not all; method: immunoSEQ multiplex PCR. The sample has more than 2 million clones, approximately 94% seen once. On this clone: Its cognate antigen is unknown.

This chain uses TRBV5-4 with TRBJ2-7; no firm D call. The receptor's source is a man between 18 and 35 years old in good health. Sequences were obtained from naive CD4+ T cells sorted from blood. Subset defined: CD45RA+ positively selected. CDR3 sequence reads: CVSTTYPFVEQYF. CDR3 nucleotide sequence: TGTGTCTCTACGACTTATCCATTCGTCGAGCAGTACTTC.